This T cell receptor (beta chain) was obtained from a study of T-cell reconstitution after alpha-beta-depleted transplantation in children. Germline loops: CDR1 ENHRY, CDR2 SYGVKD. The V gene lost 3 bases and the J gene lost 5 bases, with 9 bases spanning the gap. This CDR3 is 13 amino acids long. This clonotype was counted a few times. The TCRbeta library incorporated unique molecular identifiers. One entry per CDR3 protein results from TCRdb running MiXCR on the PCR reads. There are about 540,000 distinct CDR3 sequences in the sample; approximately 20% occur only once, and 3.3% lies in the top ten. Sequenced material: PBMCs from the stem cell graft donor, taken from the stem cell graft. The TCR comes from a human donor who donated a stem cell graft to a child with acute lymphoblastic leukemia. The rearrangement uses TRBV10-3 and TRBJ2-3; D not resolved. CDR3 in amino acids: CAISEWDGDTQYF. The CDR3 nucleotides are TGTGCCATCAGTGAATGGGATGGAGATACGCAGTATTTT.